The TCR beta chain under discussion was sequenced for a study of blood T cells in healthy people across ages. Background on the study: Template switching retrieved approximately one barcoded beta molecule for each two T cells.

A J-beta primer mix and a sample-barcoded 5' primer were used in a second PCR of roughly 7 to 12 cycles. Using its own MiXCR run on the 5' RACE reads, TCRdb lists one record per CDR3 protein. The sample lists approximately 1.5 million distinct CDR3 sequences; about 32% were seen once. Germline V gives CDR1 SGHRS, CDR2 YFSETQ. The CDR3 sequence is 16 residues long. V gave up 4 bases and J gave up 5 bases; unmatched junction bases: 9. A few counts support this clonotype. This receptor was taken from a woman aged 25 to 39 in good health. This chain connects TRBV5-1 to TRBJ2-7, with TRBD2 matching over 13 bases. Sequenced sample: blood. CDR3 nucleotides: TGCGCCAGCAGCAGTGATGGACTAGCGGGAGTCAACGAGCAGTACTTC. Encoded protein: CASSSDGLAGVNEQYF. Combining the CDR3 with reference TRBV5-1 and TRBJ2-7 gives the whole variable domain KAGVTQTPRYLIKTRGQQVTLSCSPISGHRSVSWYQQTPGQGLQFLFEYFSETQRNKGNFPGRFSGRQFSNSRSEMNVSTLELGDSALYLCASSSDGLAGVNEQYFGPGTRLTVT.